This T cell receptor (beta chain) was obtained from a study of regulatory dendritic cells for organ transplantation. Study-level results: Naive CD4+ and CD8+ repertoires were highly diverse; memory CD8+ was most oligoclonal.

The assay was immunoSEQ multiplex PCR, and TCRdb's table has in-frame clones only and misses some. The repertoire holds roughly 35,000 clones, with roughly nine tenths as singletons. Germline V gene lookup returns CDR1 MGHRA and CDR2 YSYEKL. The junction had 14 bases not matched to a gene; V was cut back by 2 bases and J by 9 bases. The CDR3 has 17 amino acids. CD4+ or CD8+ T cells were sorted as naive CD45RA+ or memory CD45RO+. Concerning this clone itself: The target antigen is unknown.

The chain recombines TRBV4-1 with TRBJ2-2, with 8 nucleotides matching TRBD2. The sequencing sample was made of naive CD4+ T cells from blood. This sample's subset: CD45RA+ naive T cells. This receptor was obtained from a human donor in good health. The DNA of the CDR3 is TGCGCCAGCAGCCAATTTTCGGGGACTAGAGGTGGAAGGGAGCTGTTTTTT. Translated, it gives CASSQFSGTRGGRELFF.